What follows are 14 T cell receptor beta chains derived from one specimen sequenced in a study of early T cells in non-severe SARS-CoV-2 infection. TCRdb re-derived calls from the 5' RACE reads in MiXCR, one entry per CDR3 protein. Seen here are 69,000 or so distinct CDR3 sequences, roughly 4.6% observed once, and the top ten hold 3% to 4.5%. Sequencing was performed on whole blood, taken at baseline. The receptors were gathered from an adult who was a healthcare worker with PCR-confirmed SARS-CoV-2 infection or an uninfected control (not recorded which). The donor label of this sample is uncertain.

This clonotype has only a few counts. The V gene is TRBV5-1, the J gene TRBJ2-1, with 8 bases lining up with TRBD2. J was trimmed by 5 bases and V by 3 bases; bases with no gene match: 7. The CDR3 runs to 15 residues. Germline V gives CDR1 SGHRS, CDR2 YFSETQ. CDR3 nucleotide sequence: TGCGCCAGCAGCTCGGGGACTAGACTTAACAATGAGCAGTTCTTC. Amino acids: CASSSGTRLNNEQFF.

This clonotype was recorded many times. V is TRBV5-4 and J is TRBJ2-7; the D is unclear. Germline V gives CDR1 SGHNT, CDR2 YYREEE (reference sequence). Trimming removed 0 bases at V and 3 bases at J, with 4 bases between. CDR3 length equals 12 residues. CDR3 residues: CASSLDDYEQYF. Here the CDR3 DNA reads TGTGCCAGCAGCTTGGACGACTACGAGCAGTACTTC.

As DNA, the CDR3 is TGTGCCTGGAGTGGGAGCGGGGGGGCGACAGATACGCAGTATTTT. It is translated as CAWSGSGGATDTQYF. V is TRBV30 and J is TRBJ2-3; 10 nucleotides agree with TRBD2. This CDR3 is built from 15 residues. Trimming at V came to 1 base and at J to 3 bases, leaving 4 bases not matched to a gene. From germline, CDR1 is GTSNPN and CDR2 SVGIG (reference sequence).

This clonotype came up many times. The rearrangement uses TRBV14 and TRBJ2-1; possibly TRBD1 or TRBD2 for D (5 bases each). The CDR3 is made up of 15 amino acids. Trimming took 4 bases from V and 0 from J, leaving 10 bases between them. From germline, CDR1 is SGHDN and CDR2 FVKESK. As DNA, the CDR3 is TGTGCCAGCAGCCGTGGGGCGGGCTCCTACAATGAGCAGTTCTTC. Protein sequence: CASSRGAGSYNEQFF.

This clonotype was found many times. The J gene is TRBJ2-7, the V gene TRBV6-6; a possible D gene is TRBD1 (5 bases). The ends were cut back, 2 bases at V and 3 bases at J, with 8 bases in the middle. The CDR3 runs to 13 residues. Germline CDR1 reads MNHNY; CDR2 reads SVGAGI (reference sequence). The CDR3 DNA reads TGTGCCAGCAGTTACCAGGGCTTCTACGAGCAGTACTTC. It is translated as CASSYQGFYEQYF.

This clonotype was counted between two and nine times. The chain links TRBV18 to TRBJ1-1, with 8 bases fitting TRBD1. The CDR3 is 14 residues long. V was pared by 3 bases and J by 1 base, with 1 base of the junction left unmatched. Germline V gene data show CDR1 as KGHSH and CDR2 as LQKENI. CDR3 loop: CASSPGQENTEAFF. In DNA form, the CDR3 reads TGTGCCAGCTCACCGGGACAGGAGAACACTGAAGCTTTCTTT.

The CDR3 loop is CASSLSSGGDPQYF. CDR3 coding DNA: TGTGCCAGCAGCTTGTCATCAGGGGGGGATCCGCAGTATTTT. The rearrangement joins TRBV12-3 or TRBV12-4 to TRBJ2-3; either TRBD1 or TRBD2 may fit D (7 bases each). This CDR3 region has 14 residues. V lost 6 bases, J lost 10 bases, and 20 bases lay in between.

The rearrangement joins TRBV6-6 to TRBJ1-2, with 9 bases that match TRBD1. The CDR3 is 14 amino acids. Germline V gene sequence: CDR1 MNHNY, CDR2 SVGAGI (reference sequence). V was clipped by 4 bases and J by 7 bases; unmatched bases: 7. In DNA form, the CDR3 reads TGTGCCAGCAGTTCCGACGGACAGGGGTTTGGCTACACCTTC. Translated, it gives CASSSDGQGFGYTF.

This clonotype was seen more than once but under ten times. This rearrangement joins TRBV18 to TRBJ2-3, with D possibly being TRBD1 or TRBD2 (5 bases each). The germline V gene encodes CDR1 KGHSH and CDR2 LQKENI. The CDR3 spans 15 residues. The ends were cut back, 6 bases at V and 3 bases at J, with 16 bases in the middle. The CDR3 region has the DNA TGTGCCAGCTCCGTGGGACCGTCGGTGACAGATACGCAGTATTTT. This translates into CASSVGPSVTDTQYF.

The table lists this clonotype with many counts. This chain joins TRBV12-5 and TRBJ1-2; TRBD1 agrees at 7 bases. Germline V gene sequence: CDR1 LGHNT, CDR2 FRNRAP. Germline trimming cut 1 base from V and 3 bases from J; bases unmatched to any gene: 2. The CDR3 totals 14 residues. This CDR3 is CASGLAGGDYGYTF. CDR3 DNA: TGTGCTAGTGGTTTGGCAGGGGGGGACTATGGCTACACCTTC.

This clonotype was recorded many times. The CDR3 sequence: CASSRDSSNEKLFF. The CDR3 DNA reads as TGTGCCAGCAGCCGGGACAGTTCGAATGAAAAACTGTTTTTT. This sequence joins TRBV7-2 and TRBJ1-4, with 7 bases matching TRBD1. From germline, CDR1 is SGHTA and CDR2 FQGNSA. This CDR3 region has 14 residues. Trimming took 5 bases from V and 5 from J; bases not matched to a gene: 5.

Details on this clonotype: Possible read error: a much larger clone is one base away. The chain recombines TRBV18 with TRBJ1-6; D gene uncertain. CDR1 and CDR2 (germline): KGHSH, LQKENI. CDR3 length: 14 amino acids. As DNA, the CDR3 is TGTGTCAGCTCAACAGACACGATTAATTCACCCCTCCACTTT. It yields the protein CVSSTDTINSPLHF.

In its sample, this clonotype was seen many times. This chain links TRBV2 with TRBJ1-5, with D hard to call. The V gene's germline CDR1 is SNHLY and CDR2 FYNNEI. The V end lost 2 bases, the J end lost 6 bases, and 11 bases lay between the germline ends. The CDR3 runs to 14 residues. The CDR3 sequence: CASSELGSGQPQHF. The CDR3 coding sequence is TGTGCCAGCAGTGAATTAGGGTCAGGTCAGCCCCAGCATTTT.

Here the CDR3 reads CSVEVFIRGTDTQYF. The DNA of the CDR3 is TGCAGCGTTGAAGTGTTCATCAGGGGCACAGATACGCAGTATTTT. The rearrangement links TRBV29-1 to TRBJ2-3, with D maybe TRBD1 (5 bases). Trimming cost V 1 base and J 1 base, with 12 bases left between them. The CDR3 loop spans 15 amino acids. Germline CDR1 SQVTM, CDR2 ANQGSEA.